One and the same sample provided the 3 T cell receptor beta chains below, sequenced in a study of blood T cell repertoires in COVID-19. Assay: immunoSEQ multiplex PCR; the TCRdb copy retains only in-frame clones and omits some. The sample has around 250,000 clones; roughly four fifths are singletons. Sample: PBMCs or T cells enriched from blood (not recorded which). These receptors were obtained from a man in his forties or fifties who had recovered from COVID-19.

About this clone itself: One end of the junction varies from germline; a read error may be responsible. The rearrangement links TRBV4-2 to TRBJ2-7; 7 bases are shared with TRBD1. The V gene's germline CDR1 is LGHNA and CDR2 YNFKEQ. This CDR3 is built from 15 residues. This chain's CDR3 is CTSSQGQEIMYEQYF. The CDR3 region has the DNA TGTACCAGCAGCCAAGGACAGGAAATAATGTACGAGCAGTACTTC.

This clone showed up just a few times. The genes are TRBV5-1 and TRBJ2-2, with 9 bases fitting TRBD2. This CDR3 comprises 19 residues. Germline lookup yields CDR1 SGHRS and CDR2 YFSETQ. The ends lost 0 bases at V and 2 bases at J; junction bases unmatched: 11. DNA for the CDR3: TGCGCCAGCAGCTTGGATGGGGTAGCGGGGGCTTATAACACCGGGGAGCTGTTTTTT. It translates to CASSLDGVAGAYNTGELFF.

V is TRBV5-6 and J is TRBJ2-5; D unclear. There are 13 residues in the CDR3. With 4 bases removed from V and 4 bases from J, the gap between germline ends came to 11 bases. CDR1 is SGHDT, CDR2 YYEEEE, per germline. DNA of the CDR3: TGTGCCAGCAGCCGACTTACGGGAGAGACCCAGTACTTC. Translation gives CASSRLTGETQYF.